This is a list of T cell receptor beta chains from one sample in a study of CD8+CD57+ T cells in acquired aplastic anemia. MiXCR, run by TCRdb on the reads, gives a single entry per CDR3 protein. The data contain under 200,000 distinct CDR3 sequences, about 48% of them singletons. Specimen: sorted CD4+, CD8+, or CD8+CD57+ T cells (not recorded which) from PBMCs. These receptors all come from a human donor with aplastic anemia. CDR3s include the opening cysteine and the closing phenylalanine or tryptophan. A D gene is named only where the DNA matches it firmly. Size is stated for part of the rows, as once, few or many counts, or as a class when the clone is expanded.

clone_size	v_call	d_call	cdr3_aa
-	TRBV2	-	CASSYLPPQETQYF
few	TRBV20-1	-	CSARVRDSNNTDTQYF
-	TRBV20-1	-	CSARVGGQETQYF
-	TRBV12-1	-	CASSPGDNEQFF
-	TRBV29-1	-	CSVVAGKVRTDTQYF
few	TRBV30	TRBD1	CAWTLRQGARDTEAFF
-	TRBV6-5	-	CASSYSASPETQYF
few	TRBV2	TRBD1	CASQGQTNQPQHF
once	TRBV6-2/TRBV6-3	TRBD2	CASSYRVALAGDGAAGELFF
once	TRBV15	-	CATSRVEGAEAFF
few	TRBV11-2	TRBD1	CASSEDFPGTGSEAFF
-	TRBV2	-	CASRSLLITGELFF
-	TRBV2	-	CASSGVLYEQYF
few	TRBV11-2	-	CASSTPGVYDSDEQYF
many	TRBV30	-	CAWSGQENQPQHF
-	TRBV7-6	TRBD2	CASSRGSETQYF
many	TRBV5-6	-	CASSLGDNYEQYF
-	TRBV15	-	CATSRLLTRSDYEQYF
-	TRBV6-1	-	CASSEGPNIQYF
-	TRBV7-6	-	CASSLSPDTQYF
-	TRBV14	-	CASSQGRGEREQYF
-	TRBV10-3	TRBD1	CAISESALRGRGNTIYF
-	TRBV5-1	-	CASRGQGANYGYTF
few	TRBV3-1	-	CASSQAGLVYGYTF
few	TRBV20-1	TRBD1	CSARGTGGAYEQYF
-	TRBV10-3	-	CAISDLIGPNTEAFF
few	TRBV7-2	-	CASSLQGGGNYGYTF
-	TRBV25-1	TRBD1	CASSGYRGQDTEAFF
-	TRBV7-9	TRBD2	CASSRGGTETQYF
-	TRBV20-1	-	CSASRTPNQPQHF
-	TRBV5-4	-	CASSLGGIRGSGANVLTF
few	TRBV4-2	-	CASSQGQRAASSYNEQFF